This T cell receptor beta chain was profiled in a study of T cell responses to AZD1222 COVID-19 vaccine. In germline, CDR1 is MNHEY, CDR2 SVGAGI. The CDR3 consists of 13 residues. Trimming cost V 7 bases and J 11 bases; bases outside gene matches: 11. Clones were read by immunoSEQ multiplex PCR, and TCRdb kept only the in-frame ones, dropping some. The data contain under 200,000 clones, 90% to 95% of them singletons. Sequences were derived from peripheral blood, sampled on day 0 of AZD1222 vaccination. The chain carries TRBV6-5 and TRBJ1-1; 9 nucleotides agree with TRBD1. The sequence was obtained from an adult in good health. CDR3 in amino acids: CASKGTGFISAFF. CDR3 bases: TGTGCCAGCAAGGGGACAGGGTTTATATCGGCTTTCTTT.